The sequence of this T cell receptor (beta chain) was determined in a study of blood T cells in healthy people across ages. This CDR3 comprises 14 residues. V shed 5 bases, J shed 7 bases, and the junction held 8 bases outside the gene matches. Together with a sample-barcoded 5' primer, a J-beta primer mix was included in a second PCR lasting roughly 6 to 12 cycles. Via MiXCR, TCRdb re-called the 5' RACE reads, giving one row per CDR3 protein. The sample shows 800,000 or so distinct CDR3 sequences, just under 25% of them seen only once. This clonotype was seen a handful of times. The same specimen was also included in a second study, on T cells of mothers and their children.

The clonotype was recovered from a boy between 10 and 17 years old in good health. This chain uses TRBV12-3 or TRBV12-4 with TRBJ2-1; 7 bases line up with TRBD1. Sequencing was carried out using blood. The CDR3 DNA is TGTGCCAGCAGTCCAATCCAGACAGGGAATGAGCAGTTCTTC. Its translation: CASSPIQTGNEQFF.